The rows below give T cell receptor beta chains drawn from one sample of a study of blood T cell dynamics during melanoma immunotherapy. TCRdb's table, derived via immunoSEQ multiplex PCR, lists solely in-frame clones and lacks some. The data show more than 4,000 clones, roughly 80% seen once. Source: blood, taken from a patient treated with checkpoint blockade. These receptors originate from a human donor with melanoma. Both conserved end residues are part of each CDR3. A D gene is named only where the DNA matches it firmly. The size of a clone is reported for some rows only, either as once, few or many, or as a class for expanded clones.

>.|TRBD1|TRBJ1-2|TRBV29-1
TGCAGCGCCGGACAGGGAAATGGCTACACCTTC
CSAGQGNGYTF
>.|TRBD1|TRBJ2-3|TRBV27
TGTGCCAGCAGTTTATCCCCACCGACAGGGTGGAGCACAGATACGCAGTATTTT
CASSLSPPTGWSTDTQYF
>.|TRBD2|TRBJ2-7|TRBV19
TGTGCCAGCCGGGGACTAGCGGGGGGTGTATACGAGCAGTACTTC
CASRGLAGGVYEQYF
>.|.|TRBJ1-4|TRBV2
TGTGCCAGCAGTTATAACAGGGTGCTGGGGTCAACTAATGAAAAACTGTTTTTT
CASSYNRVLGSTNEKLFF
>.|.|TRBJ1-3|TRBV21-1
TGTGCCAGCAGCAGGGGGTTCAGGGGCTTCTCTGGAAACACCATATATTTT
CASSRGFRGFSGNTIYF
>.|TRBD1|TRBJ1-5|TRBV19
TGTGCCAGTAGGGAGGCAGGGGGTCATCAGCCCCAGCATTTT
CASREAGGHQPQHF
>.|.|TRBJ1-5|TRBV7-2
TGTGCCAGCAGCCCAGGACACCCCAATCAGCCCCAGCATTTT
CASSPGHPNQPQHF
>.|.|TRBJ1-3|TRBV5-6
TGTGCCAGCAGCTTCAGGGGAGGGGGAAACACCATATATTTT
CASSFRGGGNTIYF
>.|.|TRBJ1-2|TRBV30
TGTGCCTGGAGTGTAGGAGGGGGGGGCGATAACTATGGCTACACCTTC
CAWSVGGGGDNYGYTF
>.|.|TRBJ2-1|TRBV5-1
TGCGCCAGCAGCTTGGCTATATACTCCTACAATGAGCAGTTCTTC
CASSLAIYSYNEQFF
>.|.|TRBJ1-4|TRBV6-6
TGTGCCAGCAGTTTTACAGCGAGCGGTAGTGAAAAACTGTTTTTT
CASSFTASGSEKLFF
>.|.|TRBJ1-6|TRBV13
TGTGCCAGCAGCTCTGACGGGACCCATAATTCACCCCTCCACTTT
CASSSDGTHNSPLHF
>.|.|TRBJ1-2|TRBV6-6
TGTGCCAGCAGTCGAGATTATGGCTACACCTTC
CASSRDYGYTF
>.|.|TRBJ1-2|TRBV2
TGTGCCAGCAGTGAAGTTCGCCGGGCAGGCTACACCTTC
CASSEVRRAGYTF
>.|.|TRBJ1-6|TRBV6-5
TGTGCCAGCAGTTACGGCGGGGGAGCTGATTCACCCCTCCACTTT
CASSYGGGADSPLHF
>.|TRBD1|TRBJ1-5|TRBV30
TGTGCCTGGGGGGAAGGGACAGTTAGCAATCAGCCCCAGCATTTT
CAWGEGTVSNQPQHF
>once|.|TRBJ2-7|TRBV4-2
TGTGCCAGCAGCCAAGACTCCTACGAGCAGTACTTC
CASSQDSYEQYF
>.|.|TRBJ1-1|TRBV29-1
TGCAGCGTGTCGACCGGGCCTCAGAACACTGAAGCTTTCTTT
CSVSTGPQNTEAFF
>.|TRBD1|TRBJ1-3|TRBV7-8
TGTGCCAGCAGCCCGGGACAGGGAAACACCATATATTTT
CASSPGQGNTIYF
>.|.|TRBJ2-1|TRBV19
TGTGCCAGTATCCCGCGGGGATTCTCCTACAATGAGCAGTTCTTC
CASIPRGFSYNEQFF
>.|TRBD1|TRBJ2-7|TRBV6-1
TGTGCCAGCAGTGAAGAGCTCCGAGGCAGGGGGAACTCCTACGAGCAGTACTTC
CASSEELRGRGNSYEQYF
>.|TRBD1|TRBJ1-1|TRBV4-1
TGCGCCAGCAGCCTAGGGACAGGGGGGCGAGACACTGAAGCTTTCTTT
CASSLGTGGRDTEAFF
>once|TRBD1|TRBJ1-2|TRBV6-5
TGTGCCAGCAGTTCTCCGGGACAGGGTTACTATGGCTACACCTTC
CASSSPGQGYYGYTF
>.|.|TRBJ2-7|TRBV18
TGTGCCAGCTCACCACCGGGACTTTCGTACGAGCAGTACTTC
CASSPPGLSYEQYF
>.|.|TRBJ1-3|TRBV27
TGTGCCAGCAGTTCCGGGGGGACGGTCGGAAACACCATATATTTT
CASSSGGTVGNTIYF
>few|TRBD1|TRBJ1-3|TRBV6-6
TGTGCCAGCAGAGGACAGGGGGCGCAAGCTGGAAACACCATATATTTT
CASRGQGAQAGNTIYF
>once|TRBD1|TRBJ1-1|TRBV6-1
TGTGCCAGCAACCGGGGACAGGTCATGAACACTGAAGCTTTCTTT
CASNRGQVMNTEAFF
>.|TRBD1|TRBJ1-1|TRBV7-2
TGTGCCAGCAGCCCAGGACAGGGGTGGGGAGCTTTCTTT
CASSPGQGWGAFF
>once|.|TRBJ1-1|TRBV7-9
TGTGCCAGCAGCCAGGAGGGGGGCACTGAAGCTTTCTTT
CASSQEGGTEAFF
>.|.|TRBJ1-1|TRBV7-3
TGTGCCAGCAGCCAAGAGGGGGAGAACACTGAAGCTTTCTTT
CASSQEGENTEAFF
>few|.|TRBJ1-2|TRBV27
TGTGCCAGCAGTCCACAGGGTTTGGGCTATGGCTACACCTTC
CASSPQGLGYGYTF
>few|.|TRBJ1-4|TRBV5-1
TGCGCCAGCAGCCCGGCAATGACAACTAATGAAAAACTGTTTTTT
CASSPAMTTNEKLFF
>.|.|TRBJ1-6|TRBV6-5
TGTGCCAGCAGTTATGGCTCTGGACGGGCAAATTCACCCCTCCACTTT
CASSYGSGRANSPLHF
>.|.|TRBJ1-1|TRBV6-4
TGTGCCAGCAGCGCTACACAGAACACTGAAGCTTTCTTT
CASSATQNTEAFF
>.|.|TRBJ2-4|TRBV7-2
TGTGCCAGCAGCTTAGGATGGGGTATGGACATTCAGTACTTC
CASSLGWGMDIQYF
>.|.|TRBJ1-2|TRBV7-8
TGTGCCAGCAGCTCCGACACGGTAGGATTCGGCTACACCTTC
CASSSDTVGFGYTF
>.|.|TRBJ1-4|TRBV30
TGTGCCTGGAGTGTACTTGTTGAAAAACTGTTTTTT
CAWSVLVEKLFF
>few|.|TRBJ1-5|TRBV7-9
TGTGCCAGCAGCTACGGTGACAATCAGCCCCAGCATTTT
CASSYGDNQPQHF
>few|.|TRBJ1-3|TRBV18
TGTGCCAGCTCACCACCTACAAACTCTGGAAACACCATATATTTT
CASSPPTNSGNTIYF
>.|TRBD2|TRBJ2-7|TRBV7-6
TGTGCCAGCACCCAATCGGCGGGGGGGCTCGACGAGCAGTACTTC
CASTQSAGGLDEQYF
>.|.|TRBJ1-1|TRBV9
TGTGCCAGCAGCTTCGGATTGAACACTGAAGCTTTCTTT
CASSFGLNTEAFF
>.|.|TRBJ2-7|TRBV7-2
TGTGCCAGCAGCTTAGTCGCTGGGGAAGAGTCCTACGAGCAGTACTTC
CASSLVAGEESYEQYF
>.|TRBD1|TRBJ1-6|TRBV7-6
TGTGCCAGCAGCTTAACCCTTGGGACAGGGAATTCACCCCTCCACTTT
CASSLTLGTGNSPLHF